This T cell receptor beta chain is from a study of T cells in Graves' hyperthyroidism and ophthalmopathy. Findings of the study overall: Blood held most thyroid clonotypes expanded above 0.001 frequency. The model identified upcoming ophthalmopathy a median about six months ahead of onset.

Germline V gives CDR1 SGHTA, CDR2 FQGTGA. This CDR3 comprises 14 residues. V was trimmed by 0 bases and J by 6 bases, leaving 12 bases between them. RNA transcripts served as the template for amplifying TCR beta CDR3 regions. A set of HTBI primers served as the primers for a first-round RT-PCR of the TCR CDR3. TCRdb processed the multiplex PCR reads anew with MiXCR; each CDR3 protein has one entry. The sample carries roughly 630,000 distinct CDR3 sequences, about 15% recorded once. With a duration under 2 months, the hyperthyroidism was newly diagnosed in patients aged 18 to 65. PBMCs were obtained from about 10 ml fresh peripheral blood. As to this clonotype: Its antigen is not identified.

The source of this sequence is a woman in her 30s with Graves' hyperthyroidism. The sequenced sample consisted of blood. J is TRBJ2-7 and V is TRBV7-3, with a weak D call TRBD2 (6 bases). The CDR3 region is CASSLTGLGGEQYF. Written as DNA, the CDR3 is TGTGCCAGCAGCTTAACTGGCCTCGGGGGCGAGCAGTACTTC.